One TCR beta chain is described in this entry. What it binds is unknown. These data originate in a study of cytomegalovirus exposure and HLA in healthy donors. General study findings and limits: On later analysis, the bulk of CMV-associated TCR beta chains appeared to be HLA-restricted. Analysis was carried out at a later point, and it linked a missense DCLRE1C variant to TCR beta V- and J-gene trimming.

Healthy bone marrow donors supplied every sample. Losses at the gene ends were 5 bases for V and 11 bases for J; bases not matched to a gene: 11. The germline gives CDR1 SGHAT, CDR2 FQDESV (reference sequence). The CDR3 runs 13 residues. The PCR ran on 60 Vbeta and 13 Jbeta primers. Method: immunoSEQ multiplex PCR; TCRdb's copy keeps in-frame clones and lacks some. The data hold 52,000 or so clones, with 75% to 85% observed a single time. The source is a female donor in good health and CMV-seronegative. What was sequenced was PBMCs. The V call is TRBV11-1, the J call TRBJ1-1; 7 nucleotides align to TRBD1. CDR3 nucleotide sequence: TGTGCCAGCAGCCCCAGACAGGGAATGGAGGCTTTCTTT. Its protein is CASSPRQGMEAFF.